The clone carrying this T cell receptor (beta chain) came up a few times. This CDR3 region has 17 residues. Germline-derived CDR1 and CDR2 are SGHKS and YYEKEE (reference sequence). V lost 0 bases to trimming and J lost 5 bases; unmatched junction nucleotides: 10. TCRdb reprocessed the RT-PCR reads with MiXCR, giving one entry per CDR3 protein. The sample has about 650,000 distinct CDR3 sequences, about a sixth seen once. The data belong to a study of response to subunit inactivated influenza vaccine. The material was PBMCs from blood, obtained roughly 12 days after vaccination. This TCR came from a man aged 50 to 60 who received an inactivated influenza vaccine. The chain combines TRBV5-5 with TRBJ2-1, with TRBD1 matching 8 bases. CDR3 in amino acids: CASSLVGGTGQNNEQFF. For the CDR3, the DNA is TGTGCCAGCAGCTTGGTGGGTGGGACAGGCCAAAACAATGAGCAGTTCTTC. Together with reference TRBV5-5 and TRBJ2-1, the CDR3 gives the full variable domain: DAGVTQSPTHLIKTRGQQVTLRCSPISGHKSVSWYQQVLGQGPQFIFQYYEKEERGRGNFPDRFSARQFPNYSSELNVNALLLGDSALYLCASSLVGGTGQNNEQFFGPGTRLTVL.